What follows describes a single T cell receptor beta chain. The data derive from a study of T-cell reconstitution after alpha-beta-depleted transplantation in children. Preparation of the TCRbeta library was carried out with unique molecular identifiers. In TCRdb, the PCR reads were re-called with MiXCR into one record per CDR3 protein. The sample contains some 530,000 distinct CDR3 sequences, 9.5% to 15% of which appear only once. The CDR3 is made up of 15 amino acids. V lost 2 bases to trimming and J lost 4 bases, with 13 bases between them. Germline CDR1 SGDLS, CDR2 YYNGEE. Sequencing was performed on PBMCs from the stem cell graft donor, taken from the stem cell graft. J is TRBJ2-1 and V is TRBV9, with D maybe TRBD1 (6 bases). This sequence originates from a human donor who donated a stem cell graft to a child with combined immunodeficiency. This CDR3 is CASSVRTGSYNEQFF. CDR3 sequence (DNA): TGTGCCAGCAGCGTTCGAACAGGGTCATACAATGAGCAGTTCTTC.